The 8 T cell receptor beta chains listed next were all sequenced from one sample in a study of cytomegalovirus exposure and HLA in healthy donors. The primer mix had 60 Vbeta and 13 Jbeta primers. Generated by immunoSEQ multiplex PCR, the TCRdb table keeps only in-frame clones and is missing some. The data contain 150,000 to 200,000 clones, 80% to 85% of them singletons. The sample taken for sequencing was PBMCs. These receptors originate from a woman aged 40 to 50 in good health and CMV-seronegative.

This chain uses TRBV29-1 with TRBJ2-1, with 10 bases fitting TRBD1. Trimming at V came to 3 bases and at J to 7 bases, leaving 12 bases not matched to a gene. Germline V gene lookup returns CDR1 SQVTM and CDR2 ANQGSEA. The CDR3 loop spans 16 amino acids. For the CDR3, the DNA is TGCAGCGTTGATTCGAGAGGGACAGGGGAATTAAATGAGCAGTTCTTC. This gives the protein CSVDSRGTGELNEQFF.

Written as DNA, the CDR3 is TGTGCCAGCAGTAGACCGGGACAGGGGGTTCCAAACTATGGCTACACCTTC. This gives the protein CASSRPGQGVPNYGYTF. The J gene is TRBJ1-2, the V gene TRBV28, with 11 bases that match TRBD1. Germline lookup yields CDR1 MDHEN and CDR2 SYDVKM. The CDR3 loop spans 17 amino acids. The V gene end was trimmed by 5 bases and the J gene end by 2 bases; junction bases not matched to a gene: 10.

The gene calls are TRBV19 and TRBJ1-5; the D gene is possibly TRBD1 (6 bases). V was shortened by 4 bases and J by 2 bases, with 12 bases between the two germline ends. This CDR3 is built from 15 residues. Germline V gene data show CDR1 as LNHDA and CDR2 as SQIVND (reference sequence). DNA of the CDR3: TGTGCCAGTAGTACAGGGGATGGCGGCAATCAGCCCCAGCATTTT. Translating it yields CASSTGDGGNQPQHF. Full variable domain (missing parts from reference TRBV19 and TRBJ1-5): DGGITQSPKYLFRKEGQNVTLSCEQNLNHDAMYWYRQDPGQGLRLIYYSQIVNDFQKGDIAEGYSVSREKKESFPLTVTSAQKNPTAFYLCASSTGDGGNQPQHFGDGTRLSIL.

CDR3 sequence (DNA): TGTGCCAGCAGCGCGGCGGGGCCTGGGGCCAACGTCCTGACTTTC. It specifies CASSAAGPGANVLTF. The chain uses TRBV9 and TRBJ2-6; D perhaps matches TRBD2 (6 bases). The CDR3 length is 15 residues. CDR1 and CDR2 (germline): SGDLS, YYNGEE. V lost 3 bases, J lost 2 bases, and 9 bases lay in between.

The gene calls are TRBV5-4 and TRBJ2-7; TRBD2 matches 8 bases. The V segment lost 5 bases and the J segment 3 bases; nucleotides outside the gene matches: 10. This CDR3 spans 15 amino acids. The germline V gene has CDR1 SGHNT and CDR2 YYREEE (reference sequence). This chain's CDR3 is CASSPDLAGFYEQYF. The CDR3 bases are TGTGCCAGCAGTCCCGACCTAGCGGGTTTCTACGAGCAGTACTTC. The full variable domain, in which reference TRBV5-4 and TRBJ2-7 provide the parts outside the CDR3, is ETGVTQSPTHLIKTRGQQVTLRCSSQSGHNTVSWYQQALGQGPQFIFQYYREEENGRGNFPPRFSGLQFPNYSSELNVNALELDDSALYLCASSPDLAGFYEQYFGPGTRLTVT.

The chain combines TRBV7-9 with TRBJ1-5; weak D call: TRBD1 (6 bases). Between the trimmed V and J ends, which lost 5 bases and 4 bases, there was a span of 15 bases. CDR3 length: 15 residues. Germline CDR1 and CDR2: SEHNR and FQNEAQ (reference sequence). The CDR3 DNA follows: TGTGCCAGCAGCGTCCAGGGGCTCGGGAATCAGCCCCAGCATTTT. Translating gives CASSVQGLGNQPQHF. Full variable domain (missing parts from reference TRBV7-9 and TRBJ1-5): DTGVSQNPRHKITKRGQNVTFRCDPISEHNRLYWYRQTLGQGPEFLTYFQNEAQLEKSRLLSDRFSAERPKGSFSTLEIQRTEQGDSAMYLCASSVQGLGNQPQHFGDGTRLSIL.

The rearrangement links TRBV6-1 to TRBJ2-7, with D possibly TRBD1 on 6 matching bases. V lost 4 bases and J lost 0, with 10 bases in between. The CDR3 runs 14 residues. CDR1 and CDR2 (germline): MNHNS, SASEGT. CDR3 loop: CASSVQTGSYEQYV. Here the CDR3 DNA reads TGTGCCAGCAGTGTGCAGACAGGCTCCTACGAGCAGTACGTC.

This clone has just a few counts. V and J are TRBV4-2 and TRBJ2-7; TRBD2 aligns across 9 bases. The germline V gene has CDR1 LGHNA and CDR2 YNFKEQ. J was trimmed by 7 bases and V by 0 bases; bases with no gene match: 7. The CDR3 is 15 amino acids. CDR3 loop: CASSQEVAGAREQYF. In DNA, the CDR3 is TGTGCCAGCAGCCAAGAGGTAGCGGGAGCGAGGGAGCAGTACTTC.